Below, 16 T cell receptor beta chains from the same sample are listed, as sequenced in a study of beta chain features in type 1 diabetes. Expressed TCRB transcripts were sequenced after all isolated RNA was converted to cDNA. Using immunoSEQ multiplex PCR, the repertoire was profiled, and TCRdb retains in-frame clones only, with some absent. The table records about 30,000 clones, 45% to 65% of them present only once. Notes on the study in general: Shortening that was moderate but significant affected the TCRB CDR3s of Type 1 diabetes patients in all four CD4+ subsets.

Their antigen targets remain unknown. Source material: Tregs from blood. These receptors came from a woman aged 18-29 years with type 1 diabetes.

This sequence joins TRBV2 and TRBJ2-7; no reliable D call. Germline V gene lookup returns CDR1 SNHLY and CDR2 FYNNEI. This CDR3 spans 12 amino acids. The V end was cut by 5 bases, the J end by 3 bases, with 8 bases between. The CDR3 is CASSQYYYEQYF. CDR3 in DNA: TGTGCCAGCAGTCAATACTACTACGAGCAGTACTTC. The full variable domain, with the rest looked up from reference TRBV2 and TRBJ2-7, is EPEVTQTPSHQVTQMGQEVILRCVPISNHLYFYWYRQILGQKVEFLVSFYNNEISEKSEIFDDQFSVERPDGSNFTLKIRSTKLEDSAMYFCASSQYYYEQYFGPGTRLTVT.

This rearrangement joins TRBV5-6 to TRBJ2-6, with 13 bases aligning to TRBD2. Germline values: CDR1 SGHDT, CDR2 YYEEEE. V lost 4 bases, J lost 0 bases, and 1 base stayed unmatched. This CDR3 has 17 amino acids. The CDR3 loop is CASSRLAGGSGANVLTF. In nucleotides, the CDR3 is TGTGCCAGCAGCCGACTAGCGGGAGGCTCTGGGGCCAACGTCCTGACTTTC.

The chain carries TRBV7-9 and TRBJ2-7; D is unclear. This CDR3 has 13 residues. The germline V gene encodes CDR1 SEHNR and CDR2 FQNEAQ (reference sequence). Trimming cost V 3 bases and J 4 bases, with 10 bases left between them. The CDR3 DNA follows: TGTGCCAGCAGCTTTAGCTCTGGGTACGAGCAGTACGTC. This codes for CASSFSSGYEQYV.

The V call is TRBV14, the J call TRBJ2-3, with D possibly being TRBD1 (6 bases). The V and J ends lost 2 bases and 2 bases respectively, with 11 bases between them. The length of the CDR3 is 15 residues. Germline CDR1 reads SGHDN; CDR2 reads FVKESK. The CDR3 DNA is TGTGCCAGCAGCCAAACCGGGACAAACACAGATACGCAGTATTTT. This gives the protein CASSQTGTNTDTQYF.

This chain links TRBV5-1 with TRBJ2-3; D is unresolved. CDR3 length: 14 amino acids. The V gene's germline CDR1 is SGHRS and CDR2 YFSETQ. Trimming pared 3 bases from V and 0 bases from J, leaving 8 bases between. The chain's CDR3 is CASSYSSSTDTQYF. The DNA of the CDR3 is TGCGCCAGCAGCTACTCTTCTAGCACAGATACGCAGTATTTT.

Concerning this clone itself: Germline and junction disagree at one end, which may indicate a read error. J is TRBJ1-3 and V is TRBV28; TRBD1 matches at 10 bases. Germline-derived CDR1 and CDR2 are MDHEN and SYDVKM. The CDR3 runs 14 residues. The CDR3 DNA sequence: TGTGCCAGCAGTTCACGGGACAGGGGAAGGTGGGGGCATTTT. Translation gives CASSSRDRGRWGHF.

This clone was counted a single time. The chain links TRBV5-4 to TRBJ2-1; a possible D gene is TRBD2 (5 bases). This CDR3 has 15 amino acids. The germline V gene encodes CDR1 SGHNT and CDR2 YYREEE (reference sequence). The V gene lost 1 base and the J gene lost 9 bases, with 17 bases spanning the gap. CDR3 bases: TGTGCCAGCAGCTTGTTTGGGGAGAAGAGAATTGAGCAGTTCTTC. This translates into CASSLFGEKRIEQFF.

This chain joins TRBV9 and TRBJ2-3; D uncertain. CDR1 is SGDLS and CDR2 is YYNGEE in the germline V gene. V lost 1 base and J 0 bases, leaving 12 bases between the germline ends. This CDR3 is built from 16 residues. The CDR3 nucleotides read TGTGCCAGCAGCGTAACCTCAGGCCTCAGCACAGATACGCAGTATTTT. Translating it yields CASSVTSGLSTDTQYF.

V usage is TRBV7-2 and J usage is TRBJ2-7, with 14 bases matching TRBD2. There are 17 residues in the CDR3. The germline V gene has CDR1 SGHTA and CDR2 FQGNSA. J gave up 6 bases and V 1 base, and 8 bases lay outside the gene matches. The CDR3 DNA follows: TGTGCCAGCAGCTTAGTCAGCCGACTAGCGGGAGGGGCCGAGCAGTACTTC. Its protein product is CASSLVSRLAGGAEQYF.

The gene calls are TRBV6-6 and TRBJ1-1; D uncertain. Germline V gene data show CDR1 as MNHNY and CDR2 as SVGAGI (reference sequence). The CDR3 spans 10 residues. V was shortened by 4 bases and J by 11 bases, with 8 bases between the two germline ends. CDR3 DNA sequence: TGTGCCAGCAGTTCCTTTCTGGCTTTCTTT. Translating it yields CASSSFLAFF.

V usage is TRBV30 and J usage is TRBJ2-5; a possible D gene is TRBD1 (6 bases). The CDR3 has 13 amino acids. V was clipped by 4 bases and J by 7 bases, with 16 bases between them. Germline V gene data show CDR1 as GTSNPN and CDR2 as SVGIG (reference sequence). The CDR3 region is CAWTQGSPGTQYF. In DNA form, the CDR3 reads TGTGCCTGGACTCAGGGGTCCCCTGGGACCCAGTACTTC.

The genes are TRBV9 and TRBJ2-2, with a possible D match to TRBD2 (5 bases). The V end was cut by 0 bases, the J end by 6 bases, with 15 bases between. Per the germline V gene, CDR1 is SGDLS and CDR2 is YYNGEE. The CDR3 totals 16 residues. The CDR3 DNA sequence: TGTGCCAGCAGCGTAGCGGACTTCCCACCACCCGGGGAGCTGTTTTTT. This sequence encodes CASSVADFPPPGELFF.

The V and J genes are TRBV7-3 and TRBJ1-1; D is ambiguous. Per the germline V gene, CDR1 is SGHTA and CDR2 is FQGTGA. This CDR3 spans 13 amino acids. Trimming pared 0 bases from V and 4 bases from J, leaving 6 bases between. CDR3 coding DNA: TGTGCCAGCAGCTTAACTCAGGCCACTGAAGCTTTCTTT. This encodes CASSLTQATEAFF.

The gene calls are TRBV30 and TRBJ1-4; 7 bases fit TRBD1. CDR1 and CDR2 (germline): GTSNPN, SVGIG (reference sequence). Trimming at V came to 3 bases and at J to 8 bases, leaving 3 bases not matched to a gene. This CDR3 has 12 residues. This chain's CDR3 is CAWRKDREKLFF. The DNA for the CDR3 is TGTGCCTGGAGAAAGGACAGGGAAAAACTGTTTTTT.

This clone was seen only once. In DNA form, the CDR3 reads TGCGCCAGCAGCCCCGCAGGGGCCCACAATGAGCAGTTCTTC. Amino acid sequence: CASSPAGAHNEQFF. The rearrangement links TRBV5-1 to TRBJ2-1, with a possible D match to TRBD1 (6 bases). CDR1 and CDR2 from the germline V gene are SGHRS and YFSETQ. This CDR3 has 14 residues. The germline V and J ends were trimmed by 4 bases and 5 bases, with 13 bases remaining between them.

The genes are TRBV6-1 and TRBJ2-1; 8 nucleotides agree with TRBD1. Trimming cost V 6 bases and J 3 bases; bases outside gene matches: 4. This CDR3 comprises 14 residues. Germline values: CDR1 MNHNS, CDR2 SASEGT. The CDR3 nucleotides read TGTGCCAGCAGCCTAGGACAGGGCTACAATGAGCAGTTCTTC. Translating gives CASSLGQGYNEQFF.